The source of this T cell receptor beta chain is a study of blood T cell repertoires in COVID-19. Either two negative PCRs, clearance, or symptom resolution qualified Cohort 3 donors as recovered. CDR1 and CDR2 from the germline V gene are SGHRS and YFSETQ. This CDR3 region has 14 residues. V lost 0 bases and J lost 6, with 9 bases in between. The method was immunoSEQ multiplex PCR; TCRdb's version includes in-frame clones alone and lacks a portion of them. The sample shows 250,000 to 400,000 clones, approximately 91% of them seen only once. This chain joins TRBV5-1 and TRBJ1-4, with D possibly matching TRBD1 (6 bases). This clonotype was sampled from a man in his 60s who had recovered from COVID-19. The sequenced material came from PBMCs or T cells enriched from blood (not recorded which). This CDR3 is CASSLGQEDEKLFF. The CDR3, as DNA: TGCGCCAGCAGCTTGGGACAGGAGGATGAAAAACTGTTTTTT.